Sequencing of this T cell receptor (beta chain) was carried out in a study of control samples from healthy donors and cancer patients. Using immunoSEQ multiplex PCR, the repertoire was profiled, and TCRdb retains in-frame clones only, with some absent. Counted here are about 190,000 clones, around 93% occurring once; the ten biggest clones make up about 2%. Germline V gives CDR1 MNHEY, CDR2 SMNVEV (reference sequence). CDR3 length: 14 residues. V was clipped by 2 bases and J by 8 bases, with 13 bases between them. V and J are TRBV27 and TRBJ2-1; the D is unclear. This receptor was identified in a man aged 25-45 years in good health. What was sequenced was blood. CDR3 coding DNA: TGTGCCAGCAGTTTAACGCTACGGTTTTATGAGCAGTTCTTC. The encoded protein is CASSLTLRFYEQFF.